The 27 T cell receptor beta chains below all came from one sample that was sequenced in a study of beta chain features in type 1 diabetes. No antigens are known for them. Study-level findings and limits: Researchers report that Type 1 diabetes patients had moderately but significantly shorter TCRB CDR3s across all four CD4+ subsets.

TCRB transcripts that were expressed got sequenced, as all of the isolated RNA had been reverse transcribed. Sequencing used immunoSEQ multiplex PCR; TCRdb keeps in-frame clones, though not all of them. Among 300,000 or so clones listed, around 9.7% were seen once. Sequencing used central memory CD4+ T cells from blood. These TCRs come from a man aged 25-45 years with type 1 diabetes.

This clone occurred once. The rearrangement joins TRBV11-2 to TRBJ2-5; tentative D call: TRBD1 (5 bases). Germline V gives CDR1 SGHAT, CDR2 FQNNGV. CDR3 length: 14 residues. Trimming removed 2 bases from V and 5 bases from J, with 12 bases in between. CDR3 nucleotide sequence: TGTGCCAGCAGCTTATTTCGCAGGGCTGAGACCCAGTACTTC. Protein product: CASSLFRRAETQYF. Based on the CDR3 plus reference TRBV11-2 and TRBJ2-5, the full variable domain is EAGVAQSPRYKIIEKRQSVAFWCNPISGHATLYWYQQILGQGPKLLIQFQNNGVVDDSQLPKDRFSAERLKGVDSTLKIQPAKLEDSAVYLCASSLFRRAETQYFGPGTRLLVL.

This clone turned up a few times. The chain is built from TRBV5-1 and TRBJ2-2; TRBD1 might be the D (6 bases). Germline V CDR1 and CDR2: SGHRS, YFSETQ. The CDR3 consists of 15 residues. The V end lost 4 bases, the J end lost 6 bases, and 16 bases lay between the germline ends. The CDR3 DNA follows: TGCGCCAGCAGCGATATTACAGGGACGGCCGGGGAGCTGTTTTTT. Its translation: CASSDITGTAGELFF.

This clone was recorded many times. The genes are TRBV6-1 and TRBJ1-4; D is ambiguous. CDR1 and CDR2 (germline): MNHNS, SASEGT. The CDR3 length is 15 residues. Trimming took off 7 bases at V and 8 bases at J, with 20 bases between the two ends. The CDR3 protein is CASTRRGTDGEKLFF. As DNA, the CDR3 is TGTGCCAGCACCCGAAGAGGCACGGACGGGGAAAAACTGTTTTTT.

This clone was picked up many times. This chain joins TRBV7-2 and TRBJ1-1, with D unclear. Trimming stripped 1 base from V and 0 bases from J, with 3 bases between. This CDR3 is 13 amino acids long. CDR1 is SGHTA, CDR2 FQGNSA, per germline. The CDR3 DNA reads as TGTGCCAGCAGCTTAGAATTGAACACTGAAGCTTTCTTT. This translates into CASSLELNTEAFF.

The table lists this clone with a few counts. The CDR3 sequence is CASSPLGGVTEAFF. CDR3 DNA: TGTGCCAGCAGCCCCCTGGGGGGTGTCACTGAAGCTTTCTTT. This chain links TRBV28 with TRBJ1-1; D perhaps matches TRBD1 (5 bases). Per germline, CDR1 MDHEN and CDR2 SYDVKM. The CDR3 has 14 residues. V was pared by 6 bases and J by 4 bases, with 15 bases between.

The V call is TRBV28, the J call TRBJ1-4, with 9 bases lining up with TRBD1. This CDR3 has 14 amino acids. Germline assignment: CDR1 MDHEN and CDR2 SYDVKM. Trimming removed 6 bases from V and 7 bases from J; junction bases left unmatched: 6. CDR3 loop: CASSWTGEREKLFF. CDR3 in DNA: TGTGCCAGCAGCTGGACAGGGGAGCGTGAAAAACTGTTTTTT.

Many counts were recorded for this clone. CDR3 bases: TGTGCCACCAGCAGAGGGGTCAGCGTGGCGGGGGGACCTGAAAAACTGTTTTTT. The encoded protein is CATSRGVSVAGGPEKLFF. The genes are TRBV15 and TRBJ1-4, with D perhaps TRBD1 (5 bases). This CDR3 region has 18 residues. In germline, CDR1 is LNHNV, CDR2 YYDKDF (reference sequence). Between the trimmed V and J ends, which lost 1 base and 7 bases, there was a span of 22 bases.

This clone was detected a few times. The genes are TRBV2 and TRBJ2-7; TRBD1 is a possible D gene (7 bases). Per germline, CDR1 SNHLY and CDR2 FYNNEI. Trimming removed 6 bases at V and 3 bases at J, with 18 bases between. The CDR3 spans 15 residues. CDR3 sequence (DNA): TGTGCCAGCAGGAGGGACAGAGGGACTGGCTACGAGCAGTACTTC. Translated, it gives CASRRDRGTGYEQYF.

The chain carries TRBV19 and TRBJ2-3, with 7 bases matching TRBD1. Germline V lookup: CDR1 LNHDA, CDR2 SQIVND (reference sequence). The CDR3 sequence is 13 residues long. Trimming took 6 bases from V and 1 from J; bases not matched to a gene: 1. The CDR3, as DNA: TGTGCCAGTAGCGGACAGGGCACAGATACGCAGTATTTT. This encodes CASSGQGTDTQYF.

Here the CDR3 DNA reads TGTGCCAGCAGCTTCCTTACCGGGTCCTACGAGCAGTACTTC. Translation gives CASSFLTGSYEQYF. This chain connects TRBV5-6 to TRBJ2-7; D remains unclear. CDR3 size: 14 residues. V was trimmed by 2 bases and J by 1 base, leaving 10 bases between them. CDR1 is SGHDT, CDR2 YYEEEE, per germline.

This clone was counted only a few times. The chain uses TRBV11-3 and TRBJ2-1; no reliable D call. This CDR3 spans 12 amino acids. Trimming left V 5 bases short and J 7 bases short, with 9 bases between. CDR1 and CDR2 (germline): SGHNT, YENEEA. The CDR3 nucleotides are TGTGCCAGCAGCAACGGATGGAATGAGCAGTTCTTC. Amino acids: CASSNGWNEQFF.

The chain joins TRBV5-1 to TRBJ2-5; TRBD1 is a possible D gene (6 bases). The CDR3 is made up of 13 amino acids. Per germline, CDR1 SGHRS and CDR2 YFSETQ. V lost 2 bases and J lost 5, with 10 bases in between. CDR3 DNA: TGCGCCAGCAGCTTTGACCAGGGGGAGACCCAGTACTTC. Amino acids: CASSFDQGETQYF.

A few counts support this clone. The chain recombines TRBV11-2 with TRBJ2-3; 8 nucleotides line up with TRBD2. The V segment lost 0 bases and the J segment 1 base; nucleotides outside the gene matches: 6. CDR3 length equals 17 residues. In germline, CDR1 is SGHAT, CDR2 FQNNGV. The CDR3 nucleotides read TGTGCCAGCAGCTTAGATGGACTAGCAAAGGGCACAGATACGCAGTATTTT. Translation: CASSLDGLAKGTDTQYF. Full variable domain (remainder filled in from reference TRBV11-2 and TRBJ2-3): EAGVAQSPRYKIIEKRQSVAFWCNPISGHATLYWYQQILGQGPKLLIQFQNNGVVDDSQLPKDRFSAERLKGVDSTLKIQPAKLEDSAVYLCASSLDGLAKGTDTQYFGPGTRLTVL.

The CDR3 DNA reads as TGTGCCAGCACCACTACAAATGCCGGGACCAGGGGTGAGCAGTTCTTC. This codes for CASTTTNAGTRGEQFF. The J gene is TRBJ2-1, the V gene TRBV28; D may be TRBD1 (6 bases). V lost 7 bases, J lost 9 bases, and 25 bases lay in between. Germline V gene data show CDR1 as MDHEN and CDR2 as SYDVKM. The CDR3 loop spans 16 amino acids.

The chain combines TRBV27 with TRBJ2-4, with TRBD1 matching 10 bases. Germline V gene data show CDR1 as MNHEY and CDR2 as SMNVEV (reference sequence). CDR3 length equals 18 residues. V shed 6 bases and J 3 bases; nucleotides not matched to a gene: 14. As DNA, the CDR3 is TGTGCCAGCAGCCCTGACAGGGGGCAACTTATGAGCAAAAACATTCAGTACTTC. Translated, it gives CASSPDRGQLMSKNIQYF.

The genes are TRBV18 and TRBJ1-1; D may be TRBD1 (6 bases). The CDR3 is made up of 13 amino acids. Germline V gives CDR1 KGHSH, CDR2 LQKENI. The V gene lost 3 bases and the J gene lost 3 bases, with 8 bases spanning the gap. For the CDR3, the DNA is TGTGCCAGCTCACCTAAGGGGGACACTGAAGCTTTCTTT. Its protein is CASSPKGDTEAFF.

This sequence joins TRBV7-9 and TRBJ1-1; D is unresolved. The CDR3 spans 13 residues. Germline loops: CDR1 SEHNR, CDR2 FQNEAQ (reference sequence). V lost 5 bases, J lost 1 base, and 8 bases lay in between. CDR3 sequence (DNA): TGTGCCAGCAGCAAGTCCCAGAACACTGAAGCTTTCTTT. This encodes CASSKSQNTEAFF.

This clone was recorded a few times. V usage is TRBV20-1 and J usage is TRBJ1-1; no definite D call. V lost 2 bases, J lost 7 bases, and 8 bases lay in between. CDR1 is DFQATT, CDR2 SNEGSKA, per germline (reference sequence). This CDR3 has 11 amino acids. The CDR3 sequence: CSARITNEAFF. As DNA, the CDR3 is TGCAGTGCTAGAATAACGAATGAAGCTTTCTTT.

This clone has just a few counts. The chain uses TRBV2 and TRBJ2-3; D possibly corresponds to TRBD2 (5 bases). Between the trimmed V and J ends, which lost 6 bases and 1 base, there was a span of 8 bases. Per germline, CDR1 SNHLY and CDR2 FYNNEI. The CDR3 runs 13 residues. The chain's CDR3 is CASSPGGTDTQYF. The CDR3 DNA reads TGTGCCAGCAGCCCCGGGGGCACAGATACGCAGTATTTT.

This clone was recorded many times. This CDR3 is CASDPLRGTGELFF. Written as DNA, the CDR3 is TGTGCCAGCGACCCCCTTAGGGGCACCGGGGAGCTGTTTTTT. The chain combines TRBV28 with TRBJ2-2; TRBD1 is a possible D gene (5 bases). Germline CDR1 is MDHEN and CDR2 is SYDVKM. Trimming stripped 8 bases from V and 4 bases from J, with 14 bases between. The CDR3 spans 14 residues.

This clone was seen more than once but under ten times. The chain recombines TRBV6-5 with TRBJ2-3, with 12 bases lining up with TRBD2. Germline V gives CDR1 MNHEY, CDR2 SVGAGI. J gave up 2 bases and V 4 bases, and 4 bases lay outside the gene matches. The CDR3 loop spans 16 amino acids. Written as DNA, the CDR3 is TGTGCCAGCAGTTTTAGGACTAGCGGGGCCACAGATACGCAGTATTTT. This translates into CASSFRTSGATDTQYF.

There are a few counts of this clone. The chain joins TRBV11-2 to TRBJ2-7; D possibly corresponds to TRBD1 (5 bases). The CDR3 is 14 residues long. V shed 3 bases and J shed 5 bases, with 14 bases lying between them. Germline V lookup: CDR1 SGHAT, CDR2 FQNNGV. The CDR3 DNA follows: TGTGCCAGCAGCTTGTCTCAGGGCATTGACGAGCAGTACTTC. As protein: CASSLSQGIDEQYF. Together with reference TRBV11-2 and TRBJ2-7, the CDR3 gives the full variable domain: EAGVAQSPRYKIIEKRQSVAFWCNPISGHATLYWYQQILGQGPKLLIQFQNNGVVDDSQLPKDRFSAERLKGVDSTLKIQPAKLEDSAVYLCASSLSQGIDEQYFGPGTRLTVT.

The chain is built from TRBV2 and TRBJ2-5; D gene uncertain. Trimming stripped 8 bases from V and 4 bases from J, with 11 bases between. The CDR3 sequence is 12 residues long. CDR1 and CDR2 from the germline V gene are SNHLY and FYNNEI. CDR3 nucleotide sequence: TGTGCCAGCCCTGACGGTACAGAGACCCAGTACTTC. Translating it yields CASPDGTETQYF.

Only a few counts were recorded for this clone. This chain connects TRBV7-2 to TRBJ2-7; 11 bases fit TRBD2. Germline V gene data show CDR1 as SGHTA and CDR2 as FQGNSA. The CDR3 is 14 residues long. The junction had 2 bases not matched to a gene; V was cut back by 1 base and J by 6 bases. CDR3 bases: TGTGCCAGCAGCTTAGTAGCGGGGGGGCGCGAGCAGTACTTC. Amino acids: CASSLVAGGREQYF.

This clone came up a few times. The CDR3 spells CASSYAAGPYEQYF. In DNA form, the CDR3 reads TGTGCCAGCAGTTACGCAGCGGGTCCCTACGAGCAGTACTTC. The V gene is TRBV6-6, the J gene TRBJ2-7; weak D call: TRBD2 (6 bases). Germline CDR1 and CDR2: MNHNY and SVGAGI (reference sequence). The CDR3 has 14 residues. V was shortened by 2 bases and J by 2 bases, with 10 bases between the two germline ends.

This clone occurred a few times. This chain uses TRBV5-1 with TRBJ2-5, with 7 bases matching TRBD2. The CDR3 has 17 residues. Germline V gene sequence: CDR1 SGHRS, CDR2 YFSETQ. V lost 4 bases to trimming and J lost 4 bases; unmatched junction nucleotides: 16. The CDR3 region is CASSLQGGAGKGETQYF. In DNA, the CDR3 is TGCGCCAGCAGCCTTCAAGGAGGAGCGGGGAAGGGAGAGACCCAGTACTTC.

As concerns this clone: Different DNA sequences within this sample yield the same CDR3. Written as DNA, the CDR3 is TGTGCCTGGAGTCGACAGGGGGACACTGAAGCTTTCTTT. It codes for CAWSRQGDTEAFF. The V gene is TRBV30, the J gene TRBJ1-1; 9 positions agree with TRBD1. V gave up 2 bases and J gave up 3 bases; unmatched junction bases: 1. The CDR3 runs 13 residues. CDR1 and CDR2 (germline): GTSNPN, SVGIG (reference sequence).